This T cell receptor beta chain was sequenced in a study of blood T cell repertoires in COVID-19. Study overall: The origin of the acute and convalescent COVID-19 samples was the United States, Italy and Spain.

V lost 10 bases and J 5 bases, leaving 15 bases between the germline ends. The CDR3 spans 13 residues. The germline gives CDR1 ENHRY, CDR2 SYGVKD. In the authors' workflow: Reference gene primer amplification yielded estimated nucleated cell counts. This table comes from immunoSEQ multiplex PCR, and its TCRdb copy is limited to in-frame clones, with some not included. V and J calls plus clone size are reproduced from that table; the DNA served to infer D and trimming. The table shows some 250,000 clones, with approximately 83% occurring only once. Recruitment covered about 25 US areas and drew participants whose ages spanned roughly 18 to 89 years. Cohort assignment relied on participant-reported clinical history.

The receptor was derived from a woman between 50 and 59 years old who had recovered from COVID-19. The chain carries TRBV10-3 and TRBJ2-1; maybe TRBD2 (5 bases). The sample taken for sequencing was PBMCs or T cells enriched from blood (not recorded which). The CDR3 spells CASNEGLNNEQFF. The CDR3 nucleotides read TGTGCCAGCAACGAGGGATTGAACAATGAGCAGTTCTTC.